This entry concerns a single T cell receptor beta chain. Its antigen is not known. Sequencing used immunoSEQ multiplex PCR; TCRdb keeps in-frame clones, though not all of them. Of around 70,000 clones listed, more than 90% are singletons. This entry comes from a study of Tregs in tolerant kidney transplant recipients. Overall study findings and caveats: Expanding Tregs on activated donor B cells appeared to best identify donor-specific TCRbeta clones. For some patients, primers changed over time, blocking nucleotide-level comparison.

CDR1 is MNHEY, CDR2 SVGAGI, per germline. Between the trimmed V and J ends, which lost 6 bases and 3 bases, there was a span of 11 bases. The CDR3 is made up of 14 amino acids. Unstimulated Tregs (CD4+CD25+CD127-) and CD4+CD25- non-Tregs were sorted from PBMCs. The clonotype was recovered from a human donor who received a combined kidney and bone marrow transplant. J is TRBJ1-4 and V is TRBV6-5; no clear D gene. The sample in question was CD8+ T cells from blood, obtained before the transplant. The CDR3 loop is CASSRGVSNEKLFF. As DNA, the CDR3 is TGTGCCAGCAGCCGAGGAGTGTCTAATGAAAAACTGTTTTTT.